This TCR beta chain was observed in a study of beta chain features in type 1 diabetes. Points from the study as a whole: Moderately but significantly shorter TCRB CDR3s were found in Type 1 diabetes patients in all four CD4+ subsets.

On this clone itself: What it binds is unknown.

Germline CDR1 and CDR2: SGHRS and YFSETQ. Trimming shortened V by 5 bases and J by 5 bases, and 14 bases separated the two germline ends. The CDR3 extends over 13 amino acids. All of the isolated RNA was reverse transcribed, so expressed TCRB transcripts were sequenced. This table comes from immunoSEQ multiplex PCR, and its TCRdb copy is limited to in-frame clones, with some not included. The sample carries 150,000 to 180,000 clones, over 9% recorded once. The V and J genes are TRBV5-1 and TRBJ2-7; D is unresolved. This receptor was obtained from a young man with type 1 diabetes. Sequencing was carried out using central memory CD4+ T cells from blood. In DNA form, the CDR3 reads TGCGCCAGCAGTCAGAACGGGTTGGACGAGCAGTACTTC. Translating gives CASSQNGLDEQYF. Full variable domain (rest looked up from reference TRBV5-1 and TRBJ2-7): KAGVTQTPRYLIKTRGQQVTLSCSPISGHRSVSWYQQTPGQGLQFLFEYFSETQRNKGNFPGRFSGRQFSNSRSEMNVSTLELGDSALYLCASSQNGLDEQYFGPGTRLTVT.